The next 32 T cell receptor beta chains were all read from a single sample in a study of T cell repertoires in cytomegalovirus infection. TCRdb processed the reads anew with MiXCR; each CDR3 protein has one entry. The sample lists 110,000 to 150,000 distinct CDR3 sequences, about 6% occurring once. Sequencing was carried out using PBMCs. These receptors were collected from a human donor in good health (CMV status not recorded). Some clones in this sample may be carry-over from other donors' samples.

This clonotype was picked up many times. The chain combines TRBV27 with TRBJ1-6; 7 bases agree with TRBD1. J was trimmed by 6 bases and V by 8 bases; bases with no gene match: 4. Germline loops: CDR1 MNHEY, CDR2 SMNVEV (reference sequence). The CDR3 sequence is 13 residues long. CDR3 sequence: CASSRGPNSPLHF. CDR3 sequence (DNA): TGTGCCAGCTCGAGGGGGCCTAATTCACCCCTCCACTTT.

With respect to this clonotype: The junction does not match germline at one end; this may be a read error. The V and J genes are TRBV6-4 and TRBJ2-1; TRBD2 agrees at 10 bases. Germline V CDR1 and CDR2: MRHNA, SNTAGT. The CDR3 totals 14 residues. The CDR3 DNA is TGTGCCAGCAGTAGCGGGGGGGCCTACAATGAGCAGTCCTTC. It yields the protein CASSSGGAYNEQSF.

This clonotype was observed many times. This chain joins TRBV6-2 or TRBV6-3 and TRBJ2-7; the D is unclear. Germline values: CDR1 MNHEY, CDR2 SVGEGT. V was clipped by 6 bases and J by 3 bases, with 6 bases between them. This CDR3 is built from 11 residues. This chain's CDR3 is CASSQNYEQYF. The DNA of the CDR3 is TGTGCCAGCAGCCAGAACTACGAGCAGTACTTC.

J is TRBJ1-5 and V is TRBV7-2; D is possibly TRBD1 (5 bases). V was cut by 2 bases and J by 10 bases, with 15 bases left in between. The CDR3 runs to 14 residues. Germline-derived CDR1 and CDR2 are SGHTA and FQGNSA. The CDR3 DNA sequence: TGTGCCAGCAGCTTACGCAGGGCCCTATTCCCCCAGCATTTT. It translates to CASSLRRALFPQHF.

In its sample, this clonotype was seen many times. This sequence joins TRBV29-1 and TRBJ2-5, with 7 bases identical to TRBD1. With 6 bases clipped from V and 3 bases from J, the junction kept 10 bases outside the gene matches. CDR3 length: 14 amino acids. Germline V lookup: CDR1 SQVTM, CDR2 ANQGSEA. The CDR3 bases are TGCAGCGTGAGAGGGGGCGCGTGGGAAGAGACCCAGTACTTC. It is translated as CSVRGGAWEETQYF.

The chain joins TRBV12-3 or TRBV12-4 to TRBJ2-5; D is unclear. The CDR3 spans 15 residues. V was shortened by 7 bases and J by 5 bases, with 20 bases between the two germline ends. The CDR3: CASNPGLSGWETQYF. CDR3 nucleotide sequence: TGTGCCAGCAACCCCGGCCTTTCCGGATGGGAGACCCAGTACTTC.

Many counts were recorded for this clonotype. The gene calls are TRBV25-1 and TRBJ2-7; weak D call: TRBD2 (7 bases). Germline lookup yields CDR1 MGHDK and CDR2 SYGVNS. V lost 6 bases and J 5 bases, leaving 11 bases between the germline ends. The CDR3 spans 12 residues. DNA for the CDR3: TGTGCCAGCAGCGGGGGGCTCAACGAGCAGTACTTC. Residues: CASSGGLNEQYF.

This clonotype was counted ten times or more. The chain carries TRBV20-1 and TRBJ1-1, with 8 bases that match TRBD1. V shed 3 bases, J shed 3 bases, and the junction held 9 bases outside the gene matches. This CDR3 contains 15 residues. Germline lookup yields CDR1 DFQATT and CDR2 SNEGSKA (reference sequence). This CDR3 is CSARPRQGAYTEAFF. CDR3 in DNA: TGCAGTGCTAGGCCTCGGCAGGGGGCTTACACTGAAGCTTTCTTT.

This clonotype showed up many times. The V and J genes are TRBV7-2 and TRBJ2-5; D unclear. The CDR3 extends over 12 amino acids. CDR1 is SGHTA, CDR2 FQGNSA, per germline. The V gene lost 5 bases and the J gene lost 11 bases, with 15 bases spanning the gap. Written as DNA, the CDR3 is TGTGCCAGCAGCCCTGCTGCTATCCGTCAGTACTTC. It translates to CASSPAAIRQYF.

This clonotype was seen many times. The genes are TRBV12-5 and TRBJ1-1; D gene unclear. V lost 6 bases, J lost 0 bases, and 5 bases lay in between. The CDR3 length is 12 residues. Germline values: CDR1 LGHNT, CDR2 FRNRAP. The CDR3 region is CASGYMNTEAFF. The CDR3 nucleotides are TGTGCTAGTGGCTATATGAACACTGAAGCTTTCTTT.

This clonotype has ten or more counts. The genes are TRBV12-3 or TRBV12-4 and TRBJ1-1; D is ambiguous. The ends were cut back, 6 bases at V and 11 bases at J, with 22 bases in the middle. CDR3 length: 14 residues. CDR3 sequence reads: CASSPGSSANTAFF. As DNA, the CDR3 is TGTGCCAGCAGCCCCGGGTCCTCCGCCAACACCGCTTTCTTT.

This clonotype was seen ten or more times. The CDR3 is CASSLNAADTQYF. Here the CDR3 DNA reads TGTGCCAGCAGCTTAAACGCCGCGGATACGCAGTATTTT. The V gene is TRBV7-2, the J gene TRBJ2-3; D unclear. Germline CDR1 SGHTA, CDR2 FQGNSA. Trimming shortened V by 2 bases and J by 6 bases, and 9 bases separated the two germline ends. The CDR3 is made up of 13 amino acids.

This clonotype has a count of ten or more. The chain uses TRBV7-2 and TRBJ1-1, with D tentatively TRBD1 (6 bases). Germline CDR1 reads SGHTA; CDR2 reads FQGNSA. This CDR3 is 15 amino acids long. Trimming took 1 base from V and 5 from J, leaving 14 bases between them. The CDR3: CASSLELGGWTEAFF. The CDR3 coding sequence is TGTGCCAGCAGCTTAGAACTAGGGGGATGGACTGAAGCTTTCTTT.

This clonotype was observed at least ten times. J is TRBJ2-3 and V is TRBV20-1; D is uncertain. Germline CDR1 and CDR2: DFQATT and SNEGSKA (reference sequence). V lost 2 bases and J lost 0, with 3 bases in between. CDR3 length: 12 amino acids. The CDR3 DNA reads TGCAGTGCTAGATCCAGCACAGATACGCAGTATTTT. Its translation: CSARSSTDTQYF.

The rearrangement joins TRBV28 to TRBJ2-7; D unresolved. This CDR3 contains 13 residues. V was pared by 3 bases and J by 4 bases, with 10 bases between. Germline CDR1 is MDHEN and CDR2 is SYDVKM. Here the CDR3 DNA reads TGTGCCAGCAGTTTGTTACAAGATTACGAGCAGTACTTC. This gives the protein CASSLLQDYEQYF.

This clonotype was detected only a few times. The CDR3 loop reads CSAPEAFF. The CDR3 DNA follows: TGCAGTGCGCCCGAAGCTTTCTTT. V gene TRBV20-1 combines with J gene TRBJ1-1; D ambiguous. This CDR3 has 8 residues. The germline CDR1 and CDR2 sequences are DFQATT and SNEGSKA (reference sequence). Deletions cut 6 bases from V and 8 bases from J, with 4 bases between.

The chain has TRBV24-1 and TRBJ2-7, with D possibly being TRBD1 (6 bases). The CDR3 has 14 residues. V gave up 3 bases and J gave up 4 bases, with 12 bases separating them. Germline values: CDR1 KGHDR, CDR2 SFDVKD. The CDR3 region is CATSDPGHGYEQYF. The CDR3 bases are TGTGCCACCAGTGATCCGGGACACGGATACGAGCAGTACTTC.

This clonotype was counted ten times or more. The chain combines TRBV7-9 with TRBJ1-1; possible D gene TRBD1, 6 bases. Per the germline V gene, CDR1 is SEHNR and CDR2 is FQNEAQ (reference sequence). The CDR3 consists of 14 residues. The ends were cut back, 1 base at V and 4 bases at J, with 10 bases in the middle. The CDR3 bases are TGTGCCAGCAGCTTAGACCAGGGGACCACTGAAGCTTTCTTT. Protein: CASSLDQGTTEAFF.

The chain employs TRBV5-1 and TRBJ2-1; the match to TRBD2 covers 9 bases. Trimming removed 4 bases from V and 4 bases from J; junction bases left unmatched: 3. Germline lookup yields CDR1 SGHRS and CDR2 YFSETQ. CDR3 length: 14 residues. CDR3 DNA: TGCGCCAGCAGCAACGCGGGGGGGTACAATGAGCAGTTCTTC. Translating gives CASSNAGGYNEQFF.

This clonotype was seen many times. The rearrangement joins TRBV4-2 to TRBJ2-7; D not resolved. Germline CDR1 is LGHNA and CDR2 is YNFKEQ. Trimming took off 1 base at V and 5 bases at J, with 3 bases between the two ends. The CDR3 loop spans 11 amino acids. CDR3 in amino acids: CASSQGNEQYF. In nucleotides, the CDR3 is TGTGCCAGCAGCCAAGGGAACGAGCAGTACTTC.

This clonotype was counted many times. The chain is built from TRBV20-1 and TRBJ1-1; a possible D gene is TRBD1 (6 bases). V was clipped by 0 bases and J by 5 bases, with 16 bases between them. This CDR3 is 15 amino acids long. CDR1 and CDR2 from the germline V gene are DFQATT and SNEGSKA (reference sequence). The CDR3: CSARDYTGKRTEAFF. The DNA for the CDR3 is TGCAGTGCTAGAGATTATACAGGGAAGCGGACTGAAGCTTTCTTT.

This clonotype was seen a few times. The chain uses TRBV19 and TRBJ2-1; D may be TRBD1 or TRBD2 (5 bases each). The CDR3 extends over 14 amino acids. Trimming took off 7 bases at V and 8 bases at J, with 18 bases between the two ends. CDR1 and CDR2 (germline): LNHDA, SQIVND (reference sequence). The CDR3 here is CASTNRGSSDEQFF. As DNA, the CDR3 is TGTGCCAGTACCAACCGGGGCTCCAGCGATGAGCAGTTCTTC.

This clonotype has a handful of counts. The chain is built from TRBV7-3 and TRBJ1-2; tentatively, D is TRBD1 (5 bases). Germline assignment: CDR1 SGHTA and CDR2 FQGTGA. V was cut by 5 bases and J by 5 bases, with 12 bases left in between. The CDR3 is made up of 13 amino acids. The CDR3, as DNA: TGTGCCAGCAGCCCGAGGCAGGGATATGGCTACACCTTC. Its protein is CASSPRQGYGYTF.

Ten or more counts support this clonotype. The CDR3 DNA is TGCGCCAGCCGCCGCGGGGGGGCGAATGAGCAGTTCTTC. Protein sequence: CASRRGGANEQFF. J is TRBJ2-1 and V is TRBV5-1, with 9 bases fitting TRBD2. Germline values: CDR1 SGHRS, CDR2 YFSETQ. After removal of 7 bases from V and 7 bases from J, the junction contained 6 bases not matched to a gene. The CDR3 is 13 amino acids.

This clonotype appeared many times. The rearrangement links TRBV19 to TRBJ2-2, with D possibly matching TRBD1 (6 bases). Germline loops: CDR1 LNHDA, CDR2 SQIVND (reference sequence). V lost 2 bases, J lost 5 bases, and 6 bases lay in between. The CDR3 is made up of 13 amino acids. This CDR3 is CASSIRGTGELFF. In DNA, the CDR3 is TGTGCCAGTAGTATAAGGGGGACCGGGGAGCTGTTTTTT.

This clonotype has a count of ten or more. The V and J genes are TRBV7-6 and TRBJ2-1; 9 bases fit TRBD2. Germline lookup yields CDR1 SGHVS and CDR2 FNYEAQ. The V gene end was trimmed by 5 bases and the J gene end by 7 bases; junction bases not matched to a gene: 15. The CDR3 length is 17 residues. This CDR3 is CASSKNGWRGGLNEQFF. CDR3 nucleotides: TGTGCCAGCAGCAAAAATGGTTGGCGGGGGGGCCTAAATGAGCAGTTCTTC.

In this sample, this clonotype turned up a few times. This chain joins TRBV5-6 and TRBJ2-2; the D gene is possibly TRBD2 (5 bases). The CDR3 spans 14 residues. V was clipped by 4 bases and J by 3 bases, with 10 bases between them. The germline V gene encodes CDR1 SGHDT and CDR2 YYEEEE. CDR3 nucleotides: TGTGCCAGCAGCCTCTACGGGGACACCGGGGAGCTGTTTTTT. Translating it yields CASSLYGDTGELFF.

This sequence joins TRBV3-1 and TRBJ2-7; D is unresolved. CDR1 is LGHDT, CDR2 YNNKEL, per germline (reference sequence). The ends were cut back, 2 bases at V and 1 base at J, with 9 bases in the middle. The CDR3 is 14 residues long. The CDR3 here is CASSQFGRSYEQYF. CDR3 nucleotides: TGTGCCAGCAGCCAATTCGGCAGGTCCTACGAGCAGTACTTC.

This clonotype was recorded at least ten times. The chain uses TRBV7-2 and TRBJ2-1; 7 bases map to TRBD2. Germline values: CDR1 SGHTA, CDR2 FQGNSA. V was clipped by 0 bases and J by 3 bases; unmatched bases: 11. There are 18 residues in the CDR3. The CDR3 sequence: CASSLAALAVPGYNEQFF. CDR3 sequence (DNA): TGTGCCAGCAGCTTAGCGGCCCTAGCGGTGCCCGGCTACAATGAGCAGTTCTTC.

There are a few counts of this clonotype. The V and J genes are TRBV2 and TRBJ1-5, with D unclear. There are 15 residues in the CDR3. Germline V gene data show CDR1 as SNHLY and CDR2 as FYNNEI. Trimming took off 4 bases at V and 0 bases at J, with 10 bases between the two ends. As DNA, the CDR3 is TGTGCCAGCAGTGCGGTACAGCTTAGCAATCAGCCCCAGCATTTT. Residues: CASSAVQLSNQPQHF.

This clonotype was counted between two and nine times. The chain combines TRBV25-1 with TRBJ2-1, with D possibly TRBD1 on 6 matching bases. This CDR3 has 15 residues. Germline-derived CDR1 and CDR2 are MGHDK and SYGVNS. Trimming stripped 7 bases from V and 2 bases from J, with 15 bases between. The CDR3 here is CASTLDSSPYNEQFF. CDR3 in DNA: TGTGCCAGCACCCTGGACAGCTCCCCCTACAATGAGCAGTTCTTC.

This clonotype was observed at least ten times. The chain combines TRBV12-3 or TRBV12-4 with TRBJ2-7; TRBD2 matches 9 bases. The CDR3 runs 14 residues. J gave up 4 bases and V 6 bases, and 7 bases lay outside the gene matches. In DNA form, the CDR3 reads TGTGCCAGCAGCCGGCGGGGGGGGAGGTACGAGCAGTACTTC. Residues: CASSRRGGRYEQYF.